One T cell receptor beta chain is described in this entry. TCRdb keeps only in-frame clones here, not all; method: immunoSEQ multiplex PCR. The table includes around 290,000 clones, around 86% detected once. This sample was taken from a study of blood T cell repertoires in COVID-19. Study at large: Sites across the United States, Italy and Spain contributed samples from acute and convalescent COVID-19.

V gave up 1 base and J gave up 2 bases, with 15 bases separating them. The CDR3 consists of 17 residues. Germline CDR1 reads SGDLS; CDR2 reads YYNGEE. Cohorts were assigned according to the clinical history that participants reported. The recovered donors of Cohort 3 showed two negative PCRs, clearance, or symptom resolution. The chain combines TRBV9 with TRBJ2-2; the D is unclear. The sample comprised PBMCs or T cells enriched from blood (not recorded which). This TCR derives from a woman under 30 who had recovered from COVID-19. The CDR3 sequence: CASSVHNGVTNTGELFF. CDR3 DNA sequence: TGTGCCAGCAGCGTACACAATGGTGTGACAAACACCGGGGAGCTGTTTTTT.